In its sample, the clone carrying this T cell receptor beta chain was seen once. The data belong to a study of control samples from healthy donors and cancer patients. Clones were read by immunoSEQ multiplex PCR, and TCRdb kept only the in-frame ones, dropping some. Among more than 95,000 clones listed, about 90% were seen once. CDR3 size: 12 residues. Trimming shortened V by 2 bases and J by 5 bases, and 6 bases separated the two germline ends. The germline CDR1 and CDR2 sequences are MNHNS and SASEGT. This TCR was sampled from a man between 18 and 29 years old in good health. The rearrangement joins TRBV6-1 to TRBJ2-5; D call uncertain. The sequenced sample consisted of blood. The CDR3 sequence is CASSERQETQYF. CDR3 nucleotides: TGTGCCAGCAGTGAAAGGCAGGAGACCCAGTACTTC.